These T cell receptor beta chains were read from a single sample in a study of PD-L1 blockade in urothelial cancer. The data were produced by immunoSEQ multiplex PCR, yet TCRdb's version contains in-frame clones alone and is incomplete. The sample includes approximately 100,000 clones, roughly nine tenths of them seen just once. This specimen consisted of PBMCs, obtained around atezolizumab (anti-PD-L1) treatment. The receptors here all came from a woman aged 80 or over with urothelial cancer. CDR3s include the opening cysteine and the closing phenylalanine or tryptophan. A D gene is named only where the DNA matches it firmly. A clone size is listed for some rows: how often the clone was seen (once, few, many), or a class if it is expanded.

TRBJ1-1 TRBV10-2 NA NA CASSHPTVNSEAFF TGCGCCAGCAGCCATCCAACAGTCAACTCTGAAGCTTTCTTT
TRBJ1-5 TRBV6-1 NA TRBD1 CATRDRGNQPQHF TGTGCCACCCGGGACAGGGGGAATCAGCCCCAGCATTTT
TRBJ2-7 TRBV4-2 NA NA CASSQESSEYEQYF TGTGCCAGCAGCCAAGAGTCTAGCGAATACGAGCAGTACTTC
TRBJ2-1 TRBV27 NA NA CVTSGSSYNEQFF TGTGTAACTTCGGGGAGCTCCTACAATGAGCAGTTCTTC
TRBJ1-1 TRBV9 NA NA CASSLRTDNTEAFF TGTGCCAGCAGCTTACGGACAGATAACACTGAAGCTTTCTTT
TRBJ1-5 TRBV5-5 NA NA CASSLGSRQPQHF TGTGCCAGCAGCTTGGGGTCTCGGCAGCCCCAGCATTTT
TRBJ1-2 TRBV25-1 NA NA CASSESVDYGYTF TGTGCCAGCAGTGAATCGGTTGACTATGGCTACACCTTC
TRBJ2-7 TRBV27 NA TRBD1 CASSLGQGAWEQYF TGTGCCAGCAGCCTGGGACAGGGGGCTTGGGAGCAGTACTTC
TRBJ2-7 TRBV2 NA NA CASSGQAISGQYF TGTGCCAGCAGTGGGCAGGCGATAAGTGGGCAGTACTTC
TRBJ1-2 TRBV6-1 NA TRBD1 CASFGTGVNYGYTF TGTGCCAGCTTTGGGACAGGGGTAAACTATGGCTACACCTTC
TRBJ1-1 TRBV14 NA TRBD1 CASSQIGQGKTEAFF TGTGCCAGCAGCCAGATAGGACAGGGGAAAACTGAAGCTTTCTTT
TRBJ2-4 TRBV5-6 many TRBD1 CASSLWTGVSKNIQYF TGTGCCAGCAGCTTGTGGACAGGGGTCTCCAAAAACATTCAGTACTTC
TRBJ1-2 TRBV7-3 NA NA CASSPPTGGYTF TGTGCCAGCAGCCCCCCCACCGGTGGCTACACCTTC
TRBJ1-5 TRBV27 NA TRBD1 CASRPGQISNQPQHF TGTGCCAGCAGGCCGGGACAGATTAGCAATCAGCCCCAGCATTTT
TRBJ2-1 TRBV27 NA NA CASSLDRQSYNEQFF TGTGCCAGCAGTCTGGACAGACAATCCTACAATGAGCAGTTCTTC
TRBJ2-3 TRBV27 NA TRBD2 CASSLAGGPTDTQYF TGTGCCAGCAGTTTGGCGGGAGGGCCGACAGATACGCAGTATTTT
TRBJ2-3 TRBV11-2 NA NA CASRGAITDTQYF TGTGCCAGCAGAGGGGCCATCACAGATACGCAGTATTTT
TRBJ2-2 TRBV30 NA NA CAWSERTRELFF TGTGCCTGGAGTGAGAGAACCCGGGAGCTGTTTTTT
TRBJ2-7 TRBV5-6 NA NA CASSPPRAGVLSEQYF TGTGCCAGCAGCCCCCCCCGCGCAGGGGTTTTGAGCGAGCAGTACTTC
TRBJ2-7 TRBV15 NA NA CATSTGDLWEQYF TGTGCCACCAGCACAGGGGACCTTTGGGAGCAGTACTTC
TRBJ1-1 TRBV4-2 NA TRBD1 CASSQDQGQGTEAFF TGTGCCAGCAGCCAAGATCAGGGACAGGGCACTGAAGCTTTCTTT
TRBJ1-3 TRBV7-8 NA TRBD1 CASSSRNRGGGGNTIYF TGTGCCAGCAGCTCGAGGAACAGGGGTGGGGGAGGAAACACCATATATTTT